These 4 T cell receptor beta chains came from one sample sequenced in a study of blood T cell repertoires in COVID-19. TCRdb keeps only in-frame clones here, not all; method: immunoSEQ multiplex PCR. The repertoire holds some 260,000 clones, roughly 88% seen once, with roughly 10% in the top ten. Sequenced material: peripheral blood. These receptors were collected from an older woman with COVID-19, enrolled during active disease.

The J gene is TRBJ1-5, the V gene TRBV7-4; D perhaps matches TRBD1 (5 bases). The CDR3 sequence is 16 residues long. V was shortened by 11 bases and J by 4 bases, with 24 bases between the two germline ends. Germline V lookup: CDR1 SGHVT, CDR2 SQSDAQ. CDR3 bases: TGTGCCCCCCCCCGCCTACACAGGAAGGGGAATCAGCCCCAGCATTTT. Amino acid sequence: CAPPRLHRKGNQPQHF.

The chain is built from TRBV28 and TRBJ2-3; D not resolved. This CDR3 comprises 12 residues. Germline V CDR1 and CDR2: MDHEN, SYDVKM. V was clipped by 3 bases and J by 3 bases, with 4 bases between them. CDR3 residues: CASSFVTDTQYF. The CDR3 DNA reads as TGTGCCAGCAGTTTCGTAACAGATACGCAGTATTTT.

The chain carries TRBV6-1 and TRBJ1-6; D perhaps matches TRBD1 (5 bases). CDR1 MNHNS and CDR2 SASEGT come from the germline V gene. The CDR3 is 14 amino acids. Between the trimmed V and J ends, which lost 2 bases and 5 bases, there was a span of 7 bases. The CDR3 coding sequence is TGTGCCAGCAGTGAACGACAGAATAATTCACCCCTCCACTTT. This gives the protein CASSERQNNSPLHF.

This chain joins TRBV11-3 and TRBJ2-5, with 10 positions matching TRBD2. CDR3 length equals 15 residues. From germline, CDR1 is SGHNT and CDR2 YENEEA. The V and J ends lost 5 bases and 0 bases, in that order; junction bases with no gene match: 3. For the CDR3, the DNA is TGTGCCAGCAGCCCTAGCGGGGGTAACCAAGAGACCCAGTACTTC. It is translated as CASSPSGGNQETQYF.